This T cell receptor beta chain originates from a study of cytomegalovirus exposure and HLA in healthy donors. Points from the study as a whole: HLA alleles showed associations with some 15,000 TCR beta sequences in a later analysis, at a 0.05 false discovery rate. Follow-up analysis later connected one missense variant in DCLRE1C with trimming of TCR beta V- and J-genes. Later, an analysis showed that TCR beta chains associated with HLA were more clonally expanded than others that were equally common.

The PCR made use of 60 Vbeta and 13 Jbeta primers. Clones were read by immunoSEQ multiplex PCR, and TCRdb kept only the in-frame ones, dropping some. The sample shows around 200,000 clones, around 86% of them seen only once. The germline V gene has CDR1 SGHTA and CDR2 FQGNSA. The CDR3 totals 15 residues. V trimming: 5 bases; J trimming: 14 bases; junction bases outside the gene matches: 15. Remarks on this clone: Its target is not known.

V gene TRBV7-2 combines with J gene TRBJ1-6, with 7 nucleotides matching TRBD1. The TCR was taken from a woman aged 45-59 years in good health and CMV-seropositive. The sequenced material came from PBMCs. The CDR3 protein is CASSPSTRGVGSLHF. The CDR3 bases are TGTGCCAGCAGCCCCTCGACCAGGGGGGTTGGATCCCTCCACTTT.